The clone carrying this T cell receptor (beta chain) was detected ten times or more. What it binds is not known. Germline CDR1 reads MNHNS; CDR2 reads SASEGT. V was shortened by 3 bases and J by 3 bases, with 9 bases between the two germline ends. CDR3 length equals 14 residues. The sample originates from a study of T cells in Graves' hyperthyroidism and ophthalmopathy. Study-wide results and caveats: Blood also contained most expanded thyroid clonotypes above 0.001. It was a median about seven months before onset that the model predicted ophthalmopathy.

The hyperthyroidism was newly diagnosed and had lasted under 2 months; the patients were aged 18 to 65. Orbital computed tomography and thyroid ultrasound, together with serum TRAb and thyroxine and clinical symptoms, were used for diagnoses. Amplification of TCR beta CDR3 regions used RNA as the template. An initial round of RT-PCR targeting the TCR CDR3 relied on the HTBI primer set. A single record per CDR3 protein comes from TCRdb applying MiXCR to the multiplex PCR reads. The sample lists 380,000 or so distinct CDR3 sequences; over 15% were seen once. This TCR derives from a woman aged 18-35 years with Graves' hyperthyroidism. The J gene is TRBJ1-5, the V gene TRBV6-1, with D unresolved. The material sequenced was blood. CDR3 DNA sequence: TGTGCCAGCAGTGAGACTCTGCCCAATCAGCCCCAGCATTTT. It specifies CASSETLPNQPQHF.